The sample holds a few counts of the clone carrying this TCR beta chain. This CDR3 has 14 residues. The germline V gene encodes CDR1 MNHNY and CDR2 SVGAGI (reference sequence). V lost 0 bases, J lost 2 bases, and 7 bases lay in between. Every diagnosis used clinical symptoms, serum thyroxine and TRAb, thyroid ultrasound and orbital computed tomography. Amplification yielded TCR beta CDR3 regions, with RNA transcripts as the source. TCR CDR3 regions were first amplified by RT-PCR with HTBI primers. TCRdb analysed the multiplex PCR reads with MiXCR anew, one entry per CDR3 protein. The sample shows hundreds of thousands of distinct CDR3 sequences, about 13% of them seen only once. The sample is drawn from a study of T cells in Graves' hyperthyroidism and ophthalmopathy. For the study at large: Peripheral blood sampling occurred at initial diagnosis, before any treatment.

The clonotype originates from a woman between 35 and 50 years old with Graves' ophthalmopathy. Input material: blood. The chain links TRBV6-6 to TRBJ2-5; no definite D call. This CDR3 reads CASSYSYVQETQYF. Written as DNA, the CDR3 is TGTGCCAGCAGTTACTCGTACGTACAAGAGACCCAGTACTTC.